One T cell receptor beta chain is described in this entry. This CDR3 spans 15 amino acids. Per the germline V gene, CDR1 is MDHEN and CDR2 is SYDVKM. The V segment lost 6 bases and the J segment 0 bases; nucleotides outside the gene matches: 4. For every subset, genomic DNA was evenly distributed across several immunoSEQ plates. Data came from immunoSEQ multiplex PCR; TCRdb stores just in-frame clones and leaves some out. Found here are about 580,000 clones, 98% of them singletons; the top ten hold 0.3%. Naive-designated CD8 cells lacked CD45RO, were positively enriched for CCR7, and omitted terminally differentiated effector memory CD45RA+ cells. The sample originates from a study of shared clonotypes between healthy human individuals.

The sequence was obtained from a man between 25 and 39 years old in good health. The chain links TRBV28 to TRBJ2-7, with 11 nucleotides matching TRBD2. Sequenced sample: naive CD8+ T cells sorted from blood. This CDR3 is CASSNTSGSSYEQYF. The DNA of the CDR3 is TGTGCCAGCAGCAATACTAGCGGGAGCTCCTACGAGCAGTACTTC.